The 31 T cell receptor beta chains below all came from one sample that was sequenced in a study of CD8 T cells in ankylosing spondylitis. TCRdb ran MiXCR on the 5' RACE reads and lists one entry per CDR3 protein. The sample has 300,000 to 350,000 distinct CDR3 sequences, roughly 10% seen once. The material sequenced was blood, either unsorted or a sorted T cell fraction (not recorded which). The receptors were gathered from a female donor with ankylosing spondylitis or in good health (not recorded which).

V usage is TRBV18 and J usage is TRBJ2-5; 9 bases align to TRBD2. CDR1 KGHSH and CDR2 LQKENI come from the germline V gene. Trimming removed 3 bases from V and 4 bases from J; junction bases left unmatched: 6. The CDR3 loop spans 15 amino acids. The CDR3 loop reads CASSPALAGRETQYF. As DNA, the CDR3 is TGTGCCAGCTCACCGGCTCTAGCGGGACGAGAGACCCAGTACTTC. Full variable domain (remainder filled in from reference TRBV18 and TRBJ2-5): NAGVMQNPRHLVRRRGQEARLRCSPMKGHSHVYWYRQLPEEGLKFMVYLQKENIIDESGMPKERFSAEFPKEGPSILRIQQVVRGDSAAYFCASSPALAGRETQYFGPGTRLLVL.

The chain combines TRBV7-2 with TRBJ2-2; 7 bases map to TRBD2. This CDR3 has 16 amino acids. V lost 1 base to trimming and J lost 3 bases; unmatched junction nucleotides: 5. From germline, CDR1 is SGHTA and CDR2 FQGNSA. The DNA for the CDR3 is TGTGCCAGCAGCTTAGGCGGGAGAAAGGACACCGGGGAGCTGTTTTTT. Its translation is CASSLGGRKDTGELFF.

The CDR3 reads CASSVVGETQYF. The CDR3 DNA sequence: TGTGCCAGCAGCGTAGTAGGAGAGACCCAGTACTTC. The chain employs TRBV9 and TRBJ2-5; D not certain. Per germline, CDR1 SGDLS and CDR2 YYNGEE. The V and J ends lost 0 bases and 4 bases respectively, with 4 bases between them. There are 12 residues in the CDR3.

For this clonotype: This likely comes from a read error, as the CDR3 has no conserved phenylalanine or tryptophan at its end. This sequence joins TRBV7-9 and TRBJ2-5; no clear D gene. The CDR3 runs to 14 residues. V shed 1 base and J shed 5 bases, with 11 bases lying between them. Germline assignment: CDR1 SEHNR and CDR2 FQNEAQ (reference sequence). The CDR3 sequence is CASSLVGLSETQYS. Written as DNA, the CDR3 is TGTGCCAGCAGCTTAGTAGGGTTGTCGGAGACCCAGTACTCC.

This clonotype came up many times. The chain links TRBV20-1 to TRBJ2-1, with 9 bases that match TRBD2. This CDR3 is 15 amino acids long. Germline assignment: CDR1 DFQATT and CDR2 SNEGSKA (reference sequence). V was clipped by 7 bases and J by 10 bases; unmatched bases: 17. Here the CDR3 reads CSGGRREGLAWEQFF. The CDR3 nucleotides are TGCAGTGGTGGGAGGCGGGAGGGCCTGGCCTGGGAGCAGTTCTTC.

This clonotype was seen many times. The genes are TRBV5-5 and TRBJ2-3, with 7 bases fitting TRBD1. In germline, CDR1 is SGHKS, CDR2 YYEKEE (reference sequence). Losses at the gene ends were 1 base for V and 5 bases for J; bases not matched to a gene: 1. This CDR3 has 13 residues. In DNA, the CDR3 is TGTGCCAGCAGCTTGACAGGGGAAGATACGCAGTATTTT. Amino acids: CASSLTGEDTQYF.

The chain uses TRBV27 and TRBJ2-1; 13 nucleotides align to TRBD2. The CDR3 has 20 amino acids. J gave up 8 bases and V 6 bases, and 22 bases lay outside the gene matches. The germline CDR1 and CDR2 sequences are MNHEY and SMNVEV (reference sequence). The CDR3 here is CASSSRGGFFGTSGRDEQFF. The CDR3, as DNA: TGTGCCAGCAGCTCTCGGGGTGGGTTCTTCGGCACTAGCGGGAGGGATGAGCAGTTCTTC.

The sample holds many counts of this clonotype. The rearrangement joins TRBV6-2 or TRBV6-3 to TRBJ1-1, with D perhaps TRBD1 (6 bases). V was trimmed by 5 bases and J by 0 bases, leaving 16 bases between them. The CDR3 covers 16 residues. The V gene's germline CDR1 is MNHEY and CDR2 SVGEGT. CDR3 sequence reads: CASSDKTGPMNTEAFF. In nucleotides, the CDR3 is TGTGCCAGCAGTGACAAGACAGGACCTATGAACACTGAAGCTTTCTTT.

This sequence joins TRBV10-1 and TRBJ2-7; D is uncertain. Trimming cost V 0 bases and J 2 bases, with 11 bases left between them. The CDR3 spans 15 residues. Germline loops: CDR1 WNHNN, CDR2 SYGVQD (reference sequence). The DNA for the CDR3 is TGCGCCAGCAGTGAGTCGGGCCAGTTAGCCTACGAGCAGTACTTC. This gives the protein CASSESGQLAYEQYF.

The chain combines TRBV6-1 with TRBJ1-5; the D gene is possibly TRBD1 (6 bases). From germline, CDR1 is MNHNS and CDR2 SASEGT. There are 14 residues in the CDR3. The V gene lost 1 base and the J gene lost 9 bases, with 13 bases spanning the gap. CDR3 DNA sequence: TGTGCCAGCAGTGAAGGACAGGCAAACCGGCCCCAGCATTTT. Translation: CASSEGQANRPQHF.

This clonotype was seen many times. The chain is built from TRBV7-2 and TRBJ2-5, with D tentatively TRBD2 (7 bases). V dropped 4 bases and J dropped 5 bases, with 14 bases sitting between them. CDR3 length: 14 amino acids. Germline CDR1 SGHTA, CDR2 FQGNSA. The CDR3 spells CASSSQGGAETQYF. For the CDR3, the DNA is TGTGCCAGCAGCTCCCAAGGGGGGGCCGAGACCCAGTACTTC.

This clonotype was observed at least ten times. This chain connects TRBV13 to TRBJ2-1; 14 nucleotides line up with TRBD2. Germline lookup yields CDR1 PRHDT and CDR2 FYEKMQ (reference sequence). Germline trimming cut 8 bases from V and 0 bases from J; bases unmatched to any gene: 9. The CDR3 is made up of 18 amino acids. The CDR3 region has the DNA TGTGCCAGCTTCCGACTAGCGGGGGGGCCCGGCTCCTACAATGAGCAGTTCTTC. Its translation: CASFRLAGGPGSYNEQFF.

The chain recombines TRBV2 with TRBJ2-1; TRBD2 aligns across 15 bases. Germline V gene lookup returns CDR1 SNHLY and CDR2 FYNNEI. The CDR3 has 18 amino acids. V shed 4 bases, J shed 0 bases, and the junction held 4 bases outside the gene matches. DNA of the CDR3: TGTGCCAGCAGTGTCGGGACTAGCGGGAGGAGCTCCTACAATGAGCAGTTCTTC. Translation: CASSVGTSGRSSYNEQFF.

The gene calls are TRBV20-1 and TRBJ2-5, with 7 bases fitting TRBD2. The junction had 9 bases not matched to a gene; V was cut back by 4 bases and J by 1 base. CDR1 and CDR2 (germline): DFQATT, SNEGSKA (reference sequence). The CDR3 spans 15 residues. CDR3 sequence (DNA): TGCAGTGCTATGTCTAGCGGAGCTACCCAAGAGACCCAGTACTTC. Translation gives CSAMSSGATQETQYF.

This clonotype was counted at least ten times. The rearrangement joins TRBV20-1 to TRBJ1-1; no reliable D call. CDR1 is DFQATT and CDR2 is SNEGSKA in the germline V gene (reference sequence). The CDR3 consists of 13 residues. Deletions cut 3 bases from V and 0 bases from J, with 8 bases between. The DNA of the CDR3 is TGCAGTGCTAGTGGGGTTATGAACACTGAAGCTTTCTTT. Translating gives CSASGVMNTEAFF.

The count of this clonotype is one. V gene TRBV5-4 combines with J gene TRBJ2-2; 8 nucleotides match TRBD2. Germline trimming cut 1 base from V and 6 bases from J; bases unmatched to any gene: 8. The germline gives CDR1 SGHNT, CDR2 YYREEE (reference sequence). This CDR3 is 16 amino acids long. The DNA of the CDR3 is TGTGCCAGCAGCTTGCGCGGGGGGCAGCAACCCGGGGAGCTGTTTTTT. It is translated as CASSLRGGQQPGELFF.

This clonotype was observed many times. This sequence joins TRBV29-1 and TRBJ1-1; the D gene is possibly TRBD1 (6 bases). V lost 5 bases and J 5 bases, leaving 18 bases between the germline ends. This CDR3 spans 14 amino acids. From germline, CDR1 is SQVTM and CDR2 ANQGSEA. The DNA of the CDR3 is TGCAGCGTTCACTCAGGGGCGAGGTGGACTGAAGCTTTCTTT. This gives the protein CSVHSGARWTEAFF.

This clonotype was counted at least ten times. V usage is TRBV28 and J usage is TRBJ2-3; D is ambiguous. This CDR3 is 12 amino acids long. CDR1 is MDHEN, CDR2 SYDVKM, per germline. V dropped 6 bases and J dropped 4 bases, with 8 bases sitting between them. CDR3 loop: CASSENPDTQYF. Here the CDR3 DNA reads TGTGCCAGCAGCGAAAATCCAGATACGCAGTATTTT.

This clonotype was picked up a small number of times. The chain is built from TRBV28 and TRBJ2-7, with D maybe TRBD1 (7 bases). V was pared by 4 bases and J by 1 base, with 20 bases between. The CDR3 runs to 17 residues. From germline, CDR1 is MDHEN and CDR2 SYDVKM. The CDR3, as DNA: TGTGCCAGCAGTTCCCCCAGGGGGGCCTCATTGTCCTACGAGCAGTACTTC. Translated, it gives CASSSPRGASLSYEQYF. The full variable domain, its missing parts supplied by reference TRBV28 and TRBJ2-7, is DVKVTQSSRYLVKRTGEKVFLECVQDMDHENMFWYRQDPGLGLRLIYFSYDVKMKEKGDIPEGYSVSREKKERFSLILESASTNQTSMYLCASSSPRGASLSYEQYFGPGTRLTVT.

J is TRBJ2-1 and V is TRBV18, with 15 bases fitting TRBD2. CDR1 and CDR2 (germline): KGHSH, LQKENI. The CDR3 spans 19 residues. V lost 4 bases and J lost 0; bases outside the gene matches: 7. CDR3 sequence: CASSRTSGRGRGSYNEQFF. For the CDR3, the DNA is TGTGCCAGCTCACGGACTAGCGGGAGGGGTAGAGGCTCCTACAATGAGCAGTTCTTC.

This clonotype was counted at least ten times. The rearrangement links TRBV20-1 to TRBJ2-1, with unresolved D. The CDR3 sequence is 14 residues long. Germline V gene lookup returns CDR1 DFQATT and CDR2 SNEGSKA (reference sequence). V was trimmed by 2 bases and J by 1 base, leaving 9 bases between them. The CDR3 DNA sequence: TGCAGTGCTAGACGTCTAGATTCCTACAATGAGCAGTTCTTC. Its translation: CSARRLDSYNEQFF.

This clonotype was counted only a few times. The genes are TRBV28 and TRBJ2-1; 10 bases line up with TRBD2. The germline CDR1 and CDR2 sequences are MDHEN and SYDVKM. The CDR3 has 18 amino acids. V gave up 6 bases and J gave up 0 bases; unmatched junction bases: 11. The CDR3 nucleotides are TGTGCCAGCAGACAGACTAGCGGGCTAACCAGCTCCTACAATGAGCAGTTCTTC. Protein: CASRQTSGLTSSYNEQFF.

This clonotype was found many times. The chain has TRBV5-1 and TRBJ2-1; D might be TRBD1 or TRBD2, each matching 5 bases. V was cut by 4 bases and J by 5 bases, with 16 bases left in between. This CDR3 is built from 15 residues. Per the germline V gene, CDR1 is SGHRS and CDR2 is YFSETQ. CDR3 nucleotide sequence: TGCGCCAGCAGCGAAACCGGGACGGCAGACAATGAGCAGTTCTTC. Protein sequence: CASSETGTADNEQFF.

The chain has TRBV5-5 and TRBJ2-7, with D perhaps TRBD1 (6 bases). This CDR3 spans 16 amino acids. V lost 4 bases to trimming and J lost 0 bases, with 17 bases between them. Germline V CDR1 and CDR2: SGHKS, YYEKEE (reference sequence). CDR3 sequence (DNA): TGTGCCAGCAGCCCTTGGACAGCTTTTAGCTCCTACGAGCAGTACTTC. Translated, it gives CASSPWTAFSSYEQYF.

This clonotype was picked up many times. The chain combines TRBV20-1 with TRBJ2-3; unclear D gene. The CDR3 covers 12 residues. Trimming removed 6 bases at V and 1 base at J, with 8 bases between. Germline lookup yields CDR1 DFQATT and CDR2 SNEGSKA (reference sequence). CDR3 residues: CSANPGTDTQYF. CDR3 coding DNA: TGCAGTGCCAACCCTGGCACAGATACGCAGTATTTT.

This clonotype was seen ten or more times. This chain joins TRBV20-1 and TRBJ2-5; D is possibly TRBD1 (5 bases). This CDR3 is built from 14 residues. Germline CDR1 DFQATT, CDR2 SNEGSKA (reference sequence). V was shortened by 5 bases and J by 5 bases, with 18 bases between the two germline ends. As DNA, the CDR3 is TGCAGTGCTGAATTTTTGACAGAGTGGGAGACCCAGTACTTC. Amino acid sequence: CSAEFLTEWETQYF.

This chain joins TRBV5-1 and TRBJ2-7; D is tentatively TRBD1 or TRBD2 (5 bases each). V was trimmed by 4 bases and J by 9 bases, leaving 17 bases between them. Germline CDR1 and CDR2: SGHRS and YFSETQ. The CDR3 sequence is 13 residues long. CDR3 nucleotide sequence: TGCGCCAGCAGCGAAGGGACGGGATTCGGGCAGTACTTC. Translated: CASSEGTGFGQYF.

This clonotype occurred a few times. The J gene is TRBJ1-5, the V gene TRBV27, with D possibly matching TRBD1 (5 bases). In germline, CDR1 is MNHEY, CDR2 SMNVEV (reference sequence). The CDR3 consists of 14 residues. Trimming removed 6 bases from V and 7 bases from J, with 16 bases in between. CDR3 residues: CASSPPGSRQPQHF. The CDR3 DNA is TGTGCCAGCAGCCCTCCAGGGAGCCGACAGCCCCAGCATTTT.

This clonotype was seen at least ten times. The chain links TRBV12-3 or TRBV12-4 to TRBJ2-1; D gene unclear. The CDR3 spans 10 residues. With 2 bases removed from V and 10 bases from J, the gap between germline ends came to 3 bases. The CDR3 loop is CASSLIEQFF. As DNA, the CDR3 is TGTGCCAGCAGTTTAATAGAGCAGTTCTTC.

In its sample, this clonotype was seen many times. This chain joins TRBV9 and TRBJ2-1; TRBD1 aligns across 10 bases. CDR1 and CDR2 from the germline V gene are SGDLS and YYNGEE. The trim removed 4 bases at V and 6 bases at J, leaving 10 bases unmatched. The CDR3 is 16 residues long. DNA of the CDR3: TGTGCCAGCAGCCCTTCCGGACAGGGGGGAAGCAATGAGCAGTTCTTC. It codes for CASSPSGQGGSNEQFF.

This clonotype was seen ten or more times. DNA for the CDR3: TGTGCCACCAGTGACACGCGGACAGGGGGTGAAGCTTTCTTT. Translated: CATSDTRTGGEAFF. The gene calls are TRBV24-1 and TRBJ1-1; 10 bases are a match to TRBD1. Germline V gene data show CDR1 as KGHDR and CDR2 as SFDVKD. Losses at the gene ends were 4 bases for V and 7 bases for J; bases not matched to a gene: 5. The CDR3 extends over 14 amino acids.